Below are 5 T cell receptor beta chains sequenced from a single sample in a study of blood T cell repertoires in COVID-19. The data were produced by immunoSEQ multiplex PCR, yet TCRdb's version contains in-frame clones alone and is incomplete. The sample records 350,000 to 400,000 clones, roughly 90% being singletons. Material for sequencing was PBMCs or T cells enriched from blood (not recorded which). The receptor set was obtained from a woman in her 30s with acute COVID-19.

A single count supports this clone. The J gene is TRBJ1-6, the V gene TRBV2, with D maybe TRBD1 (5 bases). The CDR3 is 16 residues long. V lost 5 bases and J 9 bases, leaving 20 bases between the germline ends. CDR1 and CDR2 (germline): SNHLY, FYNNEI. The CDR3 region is CASSPWGDVVGSPLHF. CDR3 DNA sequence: TGTGCCAGCAGTCCGTGGGGGGATGTTGTGGGTTCACCCCTCCACTTT.

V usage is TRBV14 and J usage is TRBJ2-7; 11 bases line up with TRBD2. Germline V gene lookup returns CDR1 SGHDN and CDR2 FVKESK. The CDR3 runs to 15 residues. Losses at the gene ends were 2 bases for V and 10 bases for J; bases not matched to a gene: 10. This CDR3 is CASSQSGTSGIAQYF. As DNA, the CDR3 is TGTGCCAGCAGCCAATCCGGGACTAGCGGTATAGCTCAGTACTTC.

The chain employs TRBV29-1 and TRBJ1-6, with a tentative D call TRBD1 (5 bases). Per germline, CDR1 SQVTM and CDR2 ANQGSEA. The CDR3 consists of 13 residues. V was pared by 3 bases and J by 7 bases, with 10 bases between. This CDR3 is CSVELGPNSPLHF. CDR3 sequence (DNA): TGCAGCGTTGAGTTGGGGCCGAATTCACCCCTCCACTTT.

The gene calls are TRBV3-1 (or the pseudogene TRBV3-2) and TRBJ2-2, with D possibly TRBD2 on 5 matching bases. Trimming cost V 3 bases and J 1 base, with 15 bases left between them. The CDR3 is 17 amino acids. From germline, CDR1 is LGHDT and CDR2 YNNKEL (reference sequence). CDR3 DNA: TGTGCCAGCAGCCAGAGAGGGTGGAGCGGGAACACCGGGGAGCTGTTTTTT. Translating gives CASSQRGWSGNTGELFF.

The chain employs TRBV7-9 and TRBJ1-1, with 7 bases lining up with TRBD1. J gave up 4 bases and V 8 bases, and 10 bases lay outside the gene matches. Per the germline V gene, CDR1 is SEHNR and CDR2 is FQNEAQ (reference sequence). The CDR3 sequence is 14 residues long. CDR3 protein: CASGYTGVVTEAFF. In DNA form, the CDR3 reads TGTGCCAGCGGATACACAGGGGTGGTCACTGAAGCTTTCTTT.